Listed below are T cell receptor beta chains from one sample, sequenced in a study of blood T cell repertoires in COVID-19. TCRdb keeps only in-frame clones here, not all; method: immunoSEQ multiplex PCR. Among 200,000 to 300,000 clones listed, 80% to 85% were seen once. The sample comprised peripheral blood. The receptor source for this set is a man between 60 and 75 years old with acute or convalescent COVID-19. Both conserved end residues are part of each CDR3. Fields, in order: J gene, V gene, D gene, clone size, CDR3 protein, CDR3 DNA. A D gene is named only where the DNA matches it firmly. Clone size appears in some rows only: once, few, many, or a class for an expanded clone.

TRBJ1-1 TRBV9 - - CASRRSDSPNTEAFF TGTGCCAGCAGGCGTTCGGACAGTCCCAACACTGAAGCTTTCTTT
TRBJ1-1 TRBV28 - - CASSLVQVVSEAFF TGTGCCAGCAGTTTAGTACAGGTAGTGTCTGAAGCTTTCTTT
TRBJ1-4 TRBV3-1/TRBV3-2 - - CASSQQGATNEKLFF TGTGCCAGCAGCCAACAGGGTGCAACTAATGAAAAACTGTTTTTT
TRBJ1-2 TRBV15 - - CATSRGQANYGYTF TGTGCCACCAGCAGAGGACAGGCTAATTATGGCTACACCTTC
TRBJ1-1 TRBV6-5 - - CASNPGRNTEAFF TGTGCCAGCAATCCGGGGAGAAACACTGAAGCTTTCTTT
TRBJ1-1 TRBV29-1 - - CSVGPGMNTEAFF TGCAGCGTCGGTCCAGGGATGAACACTGAAGCTTTCTTT
TRBJ2-3 TRBV6-2/TRBV6-3 - - CASSSPTGPGTDTQYF TGTGCCAGCAGTTCGCCTACAGGTCCTGGCACAGATACGCAGTATTTT
TRBJ1-2 TRBV6-1 - - CASSPGITGYTF TGTGCCAGCAGCCCCGGGATAACTGGCTACACCTTC
TRBJ2-7 TRBV28 TRBD1 - CASTGRDRGSYEQYF TGTGCCAGCACGGGGCGGGACAGGGGTTCCTACGAGCAGTACTTC
TRBJ2-3 TRBV18 TRBD2 - CASSPSGGSPPDTQYF TGTGCCAGCTCTCCGTCGGGCGGGAGCCCCCCAGATACGCAGTATTTT
TRBJ2-5 TRBV10-1 TRBD2 - CASSGPGLAQKETQYF TGCGCCAGCAGTGGACCAGGACTAGCGCAAAAAGAGACCCAGTACTTC
TRBJ2-1 TRBV7-3 - - CASSLSPSYNEQFF TGTGCCAGCAGCTTAAGTCCGTCCTACAATGAGCAGTTCTTC
TRBJ2-7 TRBV29-1 TRBD1 - CSGGDRGTYEQYF TGCAGCGGGGGAGACAGGGGAACCTACGAGCAGTACTTC
TRBJ1-5 TRBV30 - - CAWSVTGDNQPQHF TGTGCCTGGAGTGTAACCGGGGATAATCAGCCCCAGCATTTT
TRBJ2-7 TRBV23-1 TRBD1 - CASTTPTGFTYEQYF TGCGCCAGCACCACCCCGACAGGGTTCACCTACGAGCAGTACTTC
TRBJ1-5 TRBV6-5 TRBD1 - CASRAGGSQPQHF TGTGCCAGCAGGGCAGGGGGTAGTCAGCCCCAGCATTTT
TRBJ1-2 TRBV3-1/TRBV3-2 TRBD1 - CASSQRDLSTGDGYTF TGTGCCAGCAGCCAAAGGGATCTGTCGACAGGGGATGGCTACACCTTC
TRBJ1-4 TRBV6-5 - - CASRGGSTNEKLFF TGTGCCAGCAGGGGAGGGTCAACTAATGAAAAACTGTTTTTT
TRBJ1-2 TRBV27 - - CASSTFQQKPYGYTF TGTGCCAGCAGCACCTTCCAACAAAAACCTTATGGCTACACCTTC
TRBJ1-5 TRBV27 TRBD1 - CASSLYGTGDSNQPQHF TGTGCCAGCAGTTTGTATGGGACAGGGGATAGCAATCAGCCCCAGCATTTT
TRBJ2-5 TRBV23-1 - few CASWRSHGIETQYF TGCGCCAGCTGGCGGTCACACGGGATAGAGACCCAGTACTTC
TRBJ1-2 TRBV20-1 TRBD1 - CSASFSGTGRYGYTF TGCAGTGCTAGTTTCTCCGGGACAGGGAGGTATGGCTACACCTTC
TRBJ1-6 TRBV6-5 - - CASSYSRLNHGSLHF TGTGCCAGCAGTTACTCGAGACTCAATCACGGGTCCCTCCACTTT
TRBJ2-3 TRBV4-1 - - CASSQVRDSRTDTQYF TGCGCCAGCAGCCAAGTACGGGACTCTCGCACAGATACGCAGTATTTT
TRBJ1-1 TRBV2 TRBD1 - CASSERQGDGTEAFF TGTGCCAGCAGTGAGAGACAGGGGGATGGCACTGAAGCTTTCTTT
TRBJ2-1 TRBV11-1 TRBD2 once CASSSFSGSSYNEQFF TGTGCCAGCAGCTCATTTAGCGGGAGTTCCTACAATGAGCAGTTCTTC
TRBJ2-1 TRBV18 TRBD2 few CASSPNAASGGDSSYNEQFF TGTGCCAGCTCACCCAATGCCGCTAGCGGGGGGGATAGCTCCTACAATGAGCAGTTCTTC
TRBJ2-7 TRBV18 - - CASSPGQPYSYEQYF TGTGCCAGCTCACCCGGACAGCCGTACTCCTACGAGCAGTACTTC
TRBJ2-7 TRBV11-2 TRBD2 - CASSLVTSGSIPYEQYF TGTGCCAGCAGCTTAGTCACTAGCGGGAGTATCCCCTACGAGCAGTACTTC
TRBJ2-5 TRBV7-9 TRBD2 - CASSKPGLATQETQYF TGTGCCAGCAGCAAACCGGGACTAGCGACTCAAGAGACCCAGTACTTC
TRBJ1-5 TRBV7-2 - - CASSLWGETNQPQHF TGTGCCAGCAGCTTGTGGGGGGAGACTAATCAGCCCCAGCATTTT
TRBJ2-7 TRBV7-2 - - CASSGSSYEQYF TGTGCCAGTTCGGGGAGCTCCTACGAGCAGTACTTC
TRBJ2-1 TRBV7-8 - - CASSQTLLYNEQFF TGTGCCAGCAGCCAAACCCTACTCTACAATGAGCAGTTCTTC
TRBJ2-1 TRBV10-1 TRBD2 - CASETGAGDEQFF TGCGCCAGCGAAACAGGAGCGGGGGATGAGCAGTTCTTC
TRBJ2-1 TRBV23-1 - - CASSQSRVVLPFSYNEQFF TGCGCCAGCAGTCAATCCAGGGTAGTGCTTCCCTTCTCCTACAATGAGCAGTTCTTC
TRBJ1-1 TRBV5-1 TRBD1 - CASSPARWGTGDSEAFF TGCGCCAGCAGCCCAGCCCGGTGGGGAACAGGGGATTCTGAAGCTTTCTTT
TRBJ2-2 TRBV7-9 TRBD1 - CASSLRDRVTGELFF TGTGCCAGCAGCCTGCGGGACAGGGTCACCGGGGAGCTGTTTTTT
TRBJ2-7 TRBV6-2/TRBV6-3 - - CASSFGQYEQYF TGTGCCAGCAGTTTCGGACAGTACGAGCAGTACTTC